The 19 T cell receptor beta chains given below trace back to one sample, sequenced in a study of cytomegalovirus exposure and HLA in healthy donors. Method: immunoSEQ multiplex PCR; TCRdb's copy keeps in-frame clones and lacks some. The sample records more than 200,000 clones, 80% to 95% being singletons. Specimen: PBMCs. These receptors came from a young woman in good health and CMV-seronegative.

This clone was seen a handful of times. This chain connects TRBV4-2 to TRBJ1-2; D is unresolved. The CDR3 has 14 residues. CDR1 LGHNA and CDR2 YNFKEQ come from the germline V gene. Deletions cut 1 base from V and 5 bases from J, with 11 bases between. This chain's CDR3 is CASSQVPGEYGYTF. Written as DNA, the CDR3 is TGTGCCAGCAGCCAAGTGCCAGGCGAGTATGGCTACACCTTC.

This clone was seen only a few times. The V and J genes are TRBV9 and TRBJ2-2; the D is unclear. There are 12 residues in the CDR3. V lost 0 bases to trimming and J lost 7 bases, with 4 bases between them. Germline CDR1 reads SGDLS; CDR2 reads YYNGEE. The CDR3 protein is CASSVVVGELFF. DNA of the CDR3: TGTGCCAGCAGCGTAGTCGTCGGGGAGCTGTTTTTT.

This chain links TRBV7-9 with TRBJ2-7; D is unresolved. Germline values: CDR1 SEHNR, CDR2 FQNEAQ (reference sequence). The V end lost 4 bases, the J end lost 4 bases, and 17 bases lay between the germline ends. The CDR3 spans 15 residues. The DNA of the CDR3 is TGTGCCAGCAGCTCCCCAGTATCTGCTAGGTACGAGCAGTACTTC. It yields the protein CASSSPVSARYEQYF. Full variable domain (remainder filled in from reference TRBV7-9 and TRBJ2-7): DTGVSQNPRHKITKRGQNVTFRCDPISEHNRLYWYRQTLGQGPEFLTYFQNEAQLEKSRLLSDRFSAERPKGSFSTLEIQRTEQGDSAMYLCASSSPVSARYEQYFGPGTRLTVT.

The rearrangement uses TRBV6-1 and TRBJ1-1; D uncertain. Germline V gene lookup returns CDR1 MNHNS and CDR2 SASEGT. Trimming cost V 3 bases and J 11 bases, with 16 bases left between them. The CDR3 consists of 13 residues. The CDR3 sequence: CASSDWAGERAFF. In nucleotides, the CDR3 is TGTGCCAGCAGTGATTGGGCAGGCGAAAGGGCTTTCTTT.

The chain joins TRBV29-1 to TRBJ2-3, with 9 bases matching TRBD2. The CDR3 has 15 amino acids. In germline, CDR1 is SQVTM, CDR2 ANQGSEA. With 0 bases clipped from V and 3 bases from J, the junction kept 4 bases outside the gene matches. The DNA of the CDR3 is TGCAGCGTTGAAGAGACTAGCGGAGTGACAGATACGCAGTATTTT. Encoded protein: CSVEETSGVTDTQYF.

In its sample, this clone was seen once. The gene calls are TRBV6-1 and TRBJ1-1, with 9 bases fitting TRBD1. V trimming: 5 bases; J trimming: 1 base; junction bases outside the gene matches: 5. The germline V gene has CDR1 MNHNS and CDR2 SASEGT. This CDR3 is built from 15 residues. The CDR3 reads CASSLKGQGNTEAFF. CDR3 bases: TGTGCCAGCAGTTTAAAGGGACAGGGGAACACTGAAGCTTTCTTT.

With regard to this clone: Distinct nucleotide sequences in the sample also encode this CDR3. The chain links TRBV9 to TRBJ2-3; the D gene is possibly TRBD2 (6 bases). The CDR3 sequence is 14 residues long. V lost 3 bases, J lost 0 bases, and 8 bases lay in between. CDR1 and CDR2 (germline): SGDLS, YYNGEE. The CDR3 is CASSGSGSTDTQYF. The CDR3 nucleotides read TGTGCCAGCAGCGGAAGCGGGAGCACAGATACGCAGTATTTT. The variable domain in full, completed from reference TRBV9 and TRBJ2-3, reads DSGVTQTPKHLITATGQRVTLRCSPRSGDLSVYWYQQSLDQGLQFLIQYYNGEERAKGNILERFSAQQFPDLHSELNLSSLELGDSALYFCASSGSGSTDTQYFGPGTRLTVL.

V usage is TRBV5-1 and J usage is TRBJ2-1, with 8 bases matching TRBD2. The V segment lost 2 bases and the J segment 8 bases; nucleotides outside the gene matches: 3. This CDR3 has 13 amino acids. The germline gives CDR1 SGHRS, CDR2 YFSETQ. The CDR3 coding sequence is TGCGCCAGCAGCTTTAGCGGGAACTATGAGCAGTTCTTC. Translation: CASSFSGNYEQFF.

The chain recombines TRBV2 with TRBJ2-7, with TRBD1 identical over 9 bases. J lost 2 bases, V lost 6 bases, and 5 bases had no gene match. CDR1 and CDR2 (germline): SNHLY, FYNNEI. The length of the CDR3 is 14 residues. The CDR3 nucleotides are TGTGCCAGCAGGCCGGGACAGGGAACCTACGAGCAGTACTTC. The encoded protein is CASRPGQGTYEQYF.

CDR3 in amino acids: CASSLAGGFTEAFF. In DNA form, the CDR3 reads TGTGCCAGCAGCTTAGCAGGGGGATTCACTGAAGCTTTCTTT. The chain uses TRBV7-9 and TRBJ1-1; a weak D match, TRBD1 (6 bases). The V gene lost 0 bases and the J gene lost 4 bases, with 9 bases spanning the gap. There are 14 residues in the CDR3. Germline CDR1 reads SEHNR; CDR2 reads FQNEAQ (reference sequence). Drawing the rest from reference TRBV7-9 and TRBJ1-1, the complete variable domain is DTGVSQNPRHKITKRGQNVTFRCDPISEHNRLYWYRQTLGQGPEFLTYFQNEAQLEKSRLLSDRFSAERPKGSFSTLEIQRTEQGDSAMYLCASSLAGGFTEAFFGQGTRLTVV.

This clone was seen a single time. The chain has TRBV6-5 and TRBJ2-1; perhaps TRBD1 as D (5 bases). The CDR3 length is 13 residues. Trimming removed 6 bases at V and 9 bases at J, with 15 bases between. Germline V CDR1 and CDR2: MNHEY, SVGAGI. CDR3 protein: CASSSKWGGEQFF. CDR3 nucleotide sequence: TGTGCCAGCAGCAGTAAATGGGGCGGTGAGCAGTTCTTC.

The chain carries TRBV6-1 and TRBJ2-7, with 10 nucleotides matching TRBD1. CDR3 size: 16 residues. Germline V gene sequence: CDR1 MNHNS, CDR2 SASEGT. With V trimmed by 4 bases and J by 1 base, 7 bases remained unmatched. The CDR3 DNA sequence: TGTGCCAGCAGTGGGAACCGGGACAGGGGTTCCTACGAGCAGTACTTC. Its protein product is CASSGNRDRGSYEQYF.

In nucleotides, the CDR3 is TGTGCCAGCAGTTACAGTCTGGGAGGTGAAAAACTGTTTTTT. Its translation is CASSYSLGGEKLFF. V and J are TRBV6-5 and TRBJ1-4, with D uncertain. The germline CDR1 and CDR2 sequences are MNHEY and SVGAGI. The CDR3 has 14 amino acids. Trimming pared 2 bases from V and 7 bases from J, leaving 11 bases between.

The chain recombines TRBV27 with TRBJ2-1, with D hard to call. V lost 6 bases to trimming and J lost 1 base, with 1 base between them. The CDR3 consists of 11 residues. Germline V CDR1 and CDR2: MNHEY, SMNVEV (reference sequence). The CDR3 nucleotides read TGTGCCAGCAGGTCCTACAATGAGCAGTTCTTC. Amino acid sequence: CASRSYNEQFF.

The gene calls are TRBV9 and TRBJ2-7, with 7 nucleotides matching TRBD2. Germline V gene data show CDR1 as SGDLS and CDR2 as YYNGEE. V trimming: 0 bases; J trimming: 3 bases; junction bases outside the gene matches: 3. This CDR3 comprises 14 residues. The CDR3 here is CASSVAWGGYEQYF. DNA of the CDR3: TGTGCCAGCAGCGTAGCTTGGGGGGGCTACGAGCAGTACTTC. The whole variable domain, remainder taken from reference TRBV9 and TRBJ2-7, is DSGVTQTPKHLITATGQRVTLRCSPRSGDLSVYWYQQSLDQGLQFLIQYYNGEERAKGNILERFSAQQFPDLHSELNLSSLELGDSALYFCASSVAWGGYEQYFGPGTRLTVT.

This chain connects TRBV9 to TRBJ2-3; D remains unclear. The V gene's germline CDR1 is SGDLS and CDR2 YYNGEE. V shed 3 bases and J shed 3 bases, with 5 bases lying between them. This CDR3 comprises 12 residues. CDR3 sequence: CASSAMTDTQYF. The CDR3 DNA reads as TGTGCCAGCAGCGCCATGACAGATACGCAGTATTTT.

The genes are TRBV4-1 and TRBJ2-1, with D maybe TRBD2 (7 bases). Germline values: CDR1 MGHRA, CDR2 YSYEKL. Trimming left V 0 bases short and J 4 bases short, with 13 bases between. The length of the CDR3 is 16 residues. CDR3 sequence: CASSQDGGGRYNEQFF. CDR3 coding DNA: TGCGCCAGCAGCCAAGATGGGGGGGGCAGATACAATGAGCAGTTCTTC.

The chain couples TRBV27 to TRBJ2-7; TRBD1 is a possible D gene (5 bases). The CDR3 consists of 14 residues. The germline gives CDR1 MNHEY, CDR2 SMNVEV (reference sequence). V lost 2 bases to trimming and J lost 4 bases, with 12 bases between them. CDR3 nucleotide sequence: TGTGCCAGCAGTTTAGGCAGGGCGCGTTACGAGCAGTACTTC. Translated: CASSLGRARYEQYF.

The V gene is TRBV7-2, the J gene TRBJ2-5, with 14 bases lining up with TRBD2. With V trimmed by 3 bases and J by 5 bases, 5 bases remained unmatched. This CDR3 is 16 amino acids long. The germline V gene has CDR1 SGHTA and CDR2 FQGNSA. DNA for the CDR3: TGTGCCAGCAGCTTGACTAGCGGGAGGGCGGCTGAGACCCAGTACTTC. It encodes CASSLTSGRAAETQYF.